The 27 T cell receptor beta chains given below trace back to one sample, sequenced in a study of identical twins. TCRdb reprocessed the 5' RACE reads via MiXCR and lists one record per CDR3 protein. The profile covers roughly 250,000 distinct CDR3 sequences, with around 15% appearing a single time and approximately 8.2% taken by the ten largest. The specimen sequenced was memory (CD45RO+) T cells sorted from blood. The origin of the receptors is a woman between 18 and 29 years old in good health.

In this sample, this clonotype turned up many times. The genes are TRBV24-1 and TRBJ2-1; TRBD2 aligns across 10 bases. V was clipped by 9 bases and J by 5 bases; unmatched bases: 9. CDR1 KGHDR and CDR2 SFDVKD come from the germline V gene. The CDR3 runs to 15 residues. The CDR3 region has the DNA TGTGCCACCGAAGCTAGCGGGGGCCCAAACAATGAGCAGTTCTTC. It encodes CATEASGGPNNEQFF.

The chain recombines TRBV30 with TRBJ2-5, with D uncertain. This CDR3 comprises 14 residues. Between the trimmed V and J ends, which lost 4 bases and 1 base, there was a span of 13 bases. Per germline, CDR1 GTSNPN and CDR2 SVGIG (reference sequence). DNA of the CDR3: TGTGCCTGGAATTCTGGGCAGGTCCAAGAGACCCAGTACTTC. It translates to CAWNSGQVQETQYF.

The V and J genes are TRBV9 and TRBJ1-6; D is perhaps TRBD1 (5 bases). The germline V gene has CDR1 SGDLS and CDR2 YYNGEE. Trimming left V 0 bases short and J 7 bases short, with 14 bases between. The CDR3 sequence is 16 residues long. This CDR3 is CASSVDSSGFNSPLHF. DNA of the CDR3: TGTGCCAGCAGCGTAGATAGTTCAGGGTTCAATTCACCCCTCCACTTT. Combining the CDR3 with reference TRBV9 and TRBJ1-6 gives the whole variable domain DSGVTQTPKHLITATGQRVTLRCSPRSGDLSVYWYQQSLDQGLQFLIQYYNGEERAKGNILERFSAQQFPDLHSELNLSSLELGDSALYFCASSVDSSGFNSPLHFGNGTRLTVT.

J is TRBJ1-4 and V is TRBV7-9, with TRBD1 as a possible D gene (5 bases). CDR3 size: 14 residues. Trimming cost V 6 bases and J 6 bases, with 14 bases left between them. Germline CDR1 is SEHNR and CDR2 is FQNEAQ (reference sequence). The CDR3 DNA sequence: TGTGCCAGCAGGAGGGGCGGAGGGGATGAAAAACTGTTTTTT. Encoded protein: CASRRGGGDEKLFF.

V and J are TRBV11-2 and TRBJ2-5; D is perhaps TRBD2 (5 bases). Per germline, CDR1 SGHAT and CDR2 FQNNGV. The CDR3 consists of 15 residues. V was cut by 5 bases and J by 3 bases, with 16 bases left in between. CDR3: CASSQILRVEETQYF. The CDR3 nucleotides read TGTGCCAGCAGCCAAATCCTGCGGGTGGAAGAGACCCAGTACTTC. The full variable domain, completed using reference TRBV11-2 and TRBJ2-5, is EAGVAQSPRYKIIEKRQSVAFWCNPISGHATLYWYQQILGQGPKLLIQFQNNGVVDDSQLPKDRFSAERLKGVDSTLKIQPAKLEDSAVYLCASSQILRVEETQYFGPGTRLLVL.

This clonotype has more than one count but fewer than ten. The chain carries TRBV12-3 or TRBV12-4 and TRBJ2-4; 7 bases fit TRBD1. This CDR3 is built from 13 residues. Losses at the gene ends were 3 bases for V and 4 bases for J; bases not matched to a gene: 0. The CDR3 sequence is CASSLGQKNIQYF. The CDR3 bases are TGTGCCAGCAGTTTGGGACAGAAAAACATTCAGTACTTC.

This clonotype was seen a few times. The chain links TRBV5-1 to TRBJ2-6; D call uncertain. Trimming cost V 4 bases and J 1 base, with 6 bases left between them. This CDR3 contains 14 residues. Germline assignment: CDR1 SGHRS and CDR2 YFSETQ. The CDR3 DNA follows: TGCGCCAGCAGCCTCCCATCTGGGGCCAACGTCCTGACTTTC. This sequence encodes CASSLPSGANVLTF.

At least ten counts were recorded for this clonotype. The chain joins TRBV7-8 to TRBJ1-3; D is undetermined. Germline CDR1 is SGHVS and CDR2 is FQNEAQ. Trimming cost V 5 bases and J 4 bases, with 15 bases left between them. The CDR3 loop spans 15 amino acids. CDR3 in DNA: TGTGCCAGCAGCCCTGGGAGGGTGTCAGGAAACACCATATATTTT. This encodes CASSPGRVSGNTIYF.

This clonotype was seen ten or more times. J is TRBJ2-2 and V is TRBV5-1; maybe TRBD2 (5 bases). Germline V gene sequence: CDR1 SGHRS, CDR2 YFSETQ. Deletions cut 5 bases from V and 0 bases from J, with 11 bases between. The CDR3 runs 15 residues. CDR3 amino acids: CASRLSGANTGELFF. As DNA, the CDR3 is TGCGCCAGCAGACTGTCCGGGGCGAACACCGGGGAGCTGTTTTTT.

V is TRBV15 and J is TRBJ1-2; tentatively, D is TRBD1 (6 bases). The CDR3 contains 12 residues. V shed 4 bases and J shed 8 bases, with 11 bases lying between them. Germline CDR1 and CDR2: LNHNV and YYDKDF (reference sequence). The CDR3 reads CATSINRVGYTF. CDR3 bases: TGTGCCACCAGCATAAACAGGGTAGGCTACACCTTC. Full variable domain (outside the CDR3, taken from reference TRBV15 and TRBJ1-2): DAMVIQNPRYQVTQFGKPVTLSCSQTLNHNVMYWYQQKSSQAPKLLFHYYDKDFNNEADTPDNFQSRRPNTSFCFLDIRSPGLGDTAMYLCATSINRVGYTFGSGTRLTVV.

This clonotype showed up many times. This chain's CDR3 is CSANRDYPYNEQFF. Written as DNA, the CDR3 is TGCAGTGCGAACCGGGACTACCCTTACAATGAGCAGTTCTTC. V gene TRBV20-1 combines with J gene TRBJ2-1, with 7 bases identical to TRBD2. The CDR3 is made up of 14 amino acids. Unmatched junction bases numbered 9, after V lost 6 bases and J lost 4 bases. From germline, CDR1 is DFQATT and CDR2 SNEGSKA (reference sequence).

This clonotype was found many times. The V gene is TRBV20-1, the J gene TRBJ2-1; TRBD2 matches at 14 bases. Per germline, CDR1 DFQATT and CDR2 SNEGSKA (reference sequence). This CDR3 contains 14 residues. V lost 3 bases to trimming and J lost 9 bases; unmatched junction nucleotides: 4. CDR3 sequence: CSASSGLAGAEQFF. In DNA form, the CDR3 reads TGCAGTGCTAGTTCGGGACTAGCGGGAGCTGAGCAGTTCTTC.

The gene calls are TRBV12-3 or TRBV12-4 and TRBJ1-2; D is undetermined. This CDR3 region has 12 residues. The V end lost 7 bases, the J end lost 5 bases, and 11 bases lay between the germline ends. In nucleotides, the CDR3 is TGTGCCAGCAACCCGCAAGGTTATGGCTACACCTTC. It specifies CASNPQGYGYTF.

This clonotype was counted between two and nine times. The rearrangement links TRBV5-6 to TRBJ1-5, with D tentatively TRBD1 (6 bases). This CDR3 comprises 14 residues. The V end lost 3 bases, the J end lost 3 bases, and 10 bases lay between the germline ends. Germline CDR1 SGHDT, CDR2 YYEEEE. CDR3 region: CASSSTGYNQPQHF. The CDR3 region has the DNA TGTGCCAGCAGCTCAACAGGGTACAATCAGCCCCAGCATTTT. The entire variable domain, with the rest obtained from reference TRBV5-6 and TRBJ1-5, is as follows: DAGVTQSPTHLIKTRGQQVTLRCSPKSGHDTVSWYQQALGQGPQFIFQYYEEEERQRGNFPDRFSGHQFPNYSSELNVNALLLGDSALYLCASSSTGYNQPQHFGDGTRLSIL.

This clonotype was observed at least ten times. V usage is TRBV3-1 and J usage is TRBJ1-1; D is unclear. Germline V CDR1 and CDR2: LGHDT, YNNKEL (reference sequence). Trimming removed 3 bases from V and 1 base from J, with 9 bases in between. This CDR3 is 14 amino acids long. CDR3 sequence: CASSQGGWNTEAFF. The CDR3 DNA sequence: TGTGCCAGCAGCCAGGGCGGCTGGAACACTGAAGCTTTCTTT.

The genes are TRBV7-2 and TRBJ2-3; D is unresolved. Germline lookup yields CDR1 SGHTA and CDR2 FQGNSA. V dropped 7 bases and J dropped 6 bases, with 8 bases sitting between them. The CDR3 length is 11 residues. Written as DNA, the CDR3 is TGTGCCAGCACCAATATCGATACGCAGTATTTT. It encodes CASTNIDTQYF.

This clonotype was seen a few times. The gene calls are TRBV15 and TRBJ1-2; 9 bases agree with TRBD1. The CDR3 covers 15 residues. Trimming cost V 0 bases and J 7 bases; bases outside gene matches: 6. Germline CDR1 LNHNV, CDR2 YYDKDF (reference sequence). This chain's CDR3 is CATSRDRDRVGGYTF. The CDR3 DNA sequence: TGTGCCACCAGCAGAGATCGGGACAGGGTCGGTGGCTACACCTTC.

This sequence joins TRBV20-1 and TRBJ2-2, with no clear D. The CDR3 is made up of 14 amino acids. V dropped 3 bases and J dropped 4 bases, with 12 bases sitting between them. CDR1 is DFQATT, CDR2 SNEGSKA, per germline (reference sequence). CDR3 nucleotide sequence: TGCAGTGCTAGTCTCCGGCAGAGCACCGGGGAGCTGTTTTTT. Residues: CSASLRQSTGELFF.

The chain carries TRBV5-4 and TRBJ1-1; a possible D gene is TRBD1 (5 bases). Per the germline V gene, CDR1 is SGHNT and CDR2 is YYREEE (reference sequence). This CDR3 contains 16 residues. V shed 1 base and J shed 2 bases, with 15 bases lying between them. In nucleotides, the CDR3 is TGTGCCAGCAGCTTGAACGGGGGGGTCGTAAACACTGAAGCTTTCTTT. This codes for CASSLNGGVVNTEAFF.

The chain recombines TRBV5-1 with TRBJ2-3; no clear D. The CDR3 extends over 12 amino acids. Per germline, CDR1 SGHRS and CDR2 YFSETQ. Trimming pared 3 bases from V and 6 bases from J, leaving 8 bases between. The CDR3 DNA follows: TGCGCCAGCAGCTGGAGACGGGATACGCAGTATTTT. Its translation is CASSWRRDTQYF.

V and J are TRBV10-1 and TRBJ1-3; no clear D. Trimming removed 5 bases at V and 2 bases at J, with 7 bases between. Per the germline V gene, CDR1 is WNHNN and CDR2 is SYGVQD (reference sequence). This CDR3 comprises 13 residues. The CDR3 sequence is CASSSRAGNTIYF. The CDR3, as DNA: TGCGCCAGCAGTTCCAGAGCTGGAAACACCATATATTTT.

This chain links TRBV12-5 with TRBJ1-2, with a tentative D call TRBD1 (6 bases). The CDR3 extends over 14 amino acids. The germline gives CDR1 LGHNT, CDR2 FRNRAP. V was pared by 7 bases and J by 2 bases, with 14 bases between. The DNA of the CDR3 is TGTGCTAGTGTTCCCTCCGGGGGCAACTATGGCTACACCTTC. Translated: CASVPSGGNYGYTF.

This clonotype was detected many times. The chain has TRBV12-3 or TRBV12-4 and TRBJ2-2; 8 bases match TRBD2. The CDR3 extends over 15 amino acids. The junction had 9 bases not matched to a gene; V was cut back by 6 bases and J by 6 bases. DNA for the CDR3: TGTGCCAGCAGGGGGCCGGGGGGGGGCCCCGGGGAGCTGTTTTTT. Its translation: CASRGPGGGPGELFF.

This clonotype was counted between two and nine times. The chain carries TRBV7-9 and TRBJ1-5; D ambiguous. CDR3 size: 14 residues. The V end lost 2 bases, the J end lost 2 bases, and 7 bases lay between the germline ends. Germline values: CDR1 SEHNR, CDR2 FQNEAQ (reference sequence). The CDR3: CASSLPGRNQPQHF. For the CDR3, the DNA is TGTGCCAGCAGCTTACCCGGCCGCAATCAGCCCCAGCATTTT.

This clonotype was found a few times. J is TRBJ2-3 and V is TRBV7-2; D ambiguous. V lost 7 bases and J 4 bases, leaving 9 bases between the germline ends. CDR1 is SGHTA, CDR2 FQGNSA, per germline. The CDR3 covers 12 residues. CDR3 in DNA: TGTGCCAGCAACCCGGGCCCAGATACGCAGTATTTT. It translates to CASNPGPDTQYF.

This clonotype was seen repeatedly, ten times or more. The chain joins TRBV12-3 or TRBV12-4 to TRBJ2-3; 7 nucleotides match TRBD2. This CDR3 comprises 12 residues. With V trimmed by 10 bases and J by 3 bases, 4 bases remained unmatched. The CDR3 nucleotides are TGTGCCACGGGAGGAGAGACAGATACGCAGTATTTT. Translated: CATGGETDTQYF.

This chain links TRBV9 with TRBJ2-1; the match to TRBD1 covers 8 bases. This CDR3 contains 15 residues. The trim removed 3 bases at V and 2 bases at J, leaving 4 bases unmatched. Germline V lookup: CDR1 SGDLS, CDR2 YYNGEE. The CDR3 bases are TGTGCCAGCAGCGCCGGACAGGGAACCTACAATGAGCAGTTCTTC. It is translated as CASSAGQGTYNEQFF.